This TCR beta chain was identified in a study of regulatory T cells in long-lasting Graves disease. Arm-PCR of CDR3 regions with iRepertoire HTBI primers generated TCR beta libraries. Original processing methods: Sample data revealed under 75 TRBV and 12 to 15 TRBJ segments. A single record per CDR3 protein comes from TCRdb applying MiXCR to the multiplex PCR reads. The V and J calls, along with clone size, are taken from TCRdb and not from the paper's own processing. The table records 200,000 to 250,000 distinct CDR3 sequences, about 19% of them present only once. This clonotype has ten or more counts. Specified time point: newly diagnosed GD, antithyroid drugs for less than 3 months. Generation of the TCR library employed RNA extracted from PBMCs. Germline V gene data show CDR1 as MDHEN and CDR2 as SYDVKM. CDR3 size: 14 residues. Trimming took 5 bases from V and 7 from J; bases not matched to a gene: 5.

J is TRBJ1-2 and V is TRBV28; 12 bases agree with TRBD1. The clonotype originates from a female donor with Graves disease. Sequences were derived from peripheral blood mononuclear cells (PBMCs), sampled at new diagnosis, from a patient treated with antithyroid drugs. The CDR3 nucleotides read TGTGCCAGCAGTGGGGGACAGGGGGCGCTTGGCTACACCTTC. It specifies CASSGGQGALGYTF.